What follows describes a single T cell receptor beta chain. The data were taken from a study of shared clonotypes between healthy human individuals. Naivety among CD8 cells was defined by CD45RO negativity and positive CCR7 selection, thereby excluding terminally differentiated effector memory CD45RA+ cells. The protocol was immunoSEQ multiplex PCR, while the TCRdb copy is restricted to in-frame clones and leaves out a portion. This table holds around 2.1 million clones, roughly 91% found once. The origin of this receptor is a young man in good health. Some clones in this sample may be carry-over from other donors' samples. The sample taken for sequencing was naive CD8+ T cells from PBMCs.

The DNA of the CDR3 is TGTGCCAGCAGTTTAGCCGACAGGGGGCGCTTCGACGAGCAGTACTTC. Protein sequence: CASSLADRGRFDEQYF. This chain links TRBV28 with TRBJ2-7; 10 nucleotides match TRBD1. J gave up 5 bases and V 2 bases, and 9 bases lay outside the gene matches. This CDR3 spans 16 amino acids. The germline V gene has CDR1 MDHEN and CDR2 SYDVKM.